The 11 T cell receptor beta chains presented below share a single source sample, sequenced in a study of identical twins. TCRdb reprocessed the 5' RACE reads with MiXCR, giving one entry per CDR3 protein. This repertoire shows approximately 410,000 distinct CDR3 sequences, roughly 20% found once; its top ten account for 12%. The sample comprised naive T cells sorted from blood. The receptors originated from a man in his fifties or sixties in good health.

The sample holds many counts of this clonotype. The chain couples TRBV20-1 to TRBJ2-3; TRBD1 agrees at 9 bases. Trimming removed 6 bases from V and 1 base from J; junction bases left unmatched: 5. This CDR3 has 14 amino acids. In germline, CDR1 is DFQATT, CDR2 SNEGSKA (reference sequence). The CDR3 protein is CSAGTGSRTDTQYF. The CDR3 DNA follows: TGCAGTGCCGGGACAGGGTCCCGCACAGATACGCAGTATTTT.

The rearrangement uses TRBV5-5 and TRBJ1-5; D is ambiguous. Trimming stripped 4 bases from V and 5 bases from J, with 13 bases between. The CDR3 runs 14 residues. The germline V gene has CDR1 SGHKS and CDR2 YYEKEE (reference sequence). The chain's CDR3 is CASSQLGEYQPQHF. The CDR3 DNA follows: TGTGCCAGCAGCCAGCTCGGGGAGTATCAGCCCCAGCATTTT.

The chain has TRBV20-1 and TRBJ2-5; 9 bases match TRBD2. This CDR3 contains 13 residues. The V gene's germline CDR1 is DFQATT and CDR2 SNEGSKA (reference sequence). With 6 bases clipped from V and 4 bases from J, the junction kept 6 bases outside the gene matches. For the CDR3, the DNA is TGCAGTGCGAAGGCTAGCGGGGCAGAGACCCAGTACTTC. Amino acids: CSAKASGAETQYF.

This clonotype was counted only a few times. The CDR3 region has the DNA TGCAGTGCTAGGACTAGCGGGAGCCAGACCCAGTACTTC. As protein: CSARTSGSQTQYF. This sequence joins TRBV20-1 and TRBJ2-5; 12 nucleotides line up with TRBD2. Trimming removed 3 bases from V and 6 bases from J; junction bases left unmatched: 2. In germline, CDR1 is DFQATT, CDR2 SNEGSKA (reference sequence). This CDR3 has 13 residues.

This clonotype came up many times. The chain links TRBV7-8 to TRBJ2-1; 9 bases agree with TRBD2. The CDR3 has 16 amino acids. J gave up 8 bases and V 6 bases, and 14 bases lay outside the gene matches. CDR1 and CDR2 from the germline V gene are SGHVS and FQNEAQ. CDR3 coding DNA: TGTGCCAGCAGTCATAGTGGGGCGGGAGGGCTCTATGAGCAGTTCTTC. Residues: CASSHSGAGGLYEQFF.

CDR3 sequence (DNA): TGCAGTGCCTCGTGGGGTTATAACGAGCAGTACTTC. This translates into CSASWGYNEQYF. This rearrangement joins TRBV20-1 to TRBJ2-7; D not certain. Deletions cut 6 bases from V and 5 bases from J, with 14 bases between. CDR3 size: 12 residues. Germline V gene data show CDR1 as DFQATT and CDR2 as SNEGSKA (reference sequence).

The chain uses TRBV6-2 or TRBV6-3 and TRBJ1-2, with D possibly being TRBD1 (6 bases). The germline gives CDR1 MNHEY, CDR2 SVGEGT. The CDR3 covers 13 residues. V was trimmed by 5 bases and J by 4 bases, leaving 11 bases between them. CDR3 in amino acids: CASSPDRSYGYTF. In nucleotides, the CDR3 is TGTGCCAGCAGTCCAGACAGGAGCTATGGCTACACCTTC.

There are many counts of this clonotype. The CDR3 coding sequence is TGTGCCAGCAGTTACGGGACAGGGAACACTGAAGCTTTCTTT. It specifies CASSYGTGNTEAFF. The chain is built from TRBV6-5 and TRBJ1-1; 8 bases match TRBD1. Trimming at V came to 2 bases and at J to 1 base, leaving 0 bases not matched to a gene. The CDR3 extends over 14 amino acids. CDR1 and CDR2 from the germline V gene are MNHEY and SVGAGI.

A few counts support this clonotype. This chain links TRBV24-1 with TRBJ2-7, with D possibly being TRBD1 (6 bases). Trimming stripped 4 bases from V and 3 bases from J, with 9 bases between. The V gene's germline CDR1 is KGHDR and CDR2 SFDVKD. The CDR3 runs to 13 residues. This CDR3 is CATSDRGNYEQYF. The CDR3 bases are TGTGCCACCAGTGACAGGGGAAACTACGAGCAGTACTTC.

This clonotype was recorded a few times. The chain carries TRBV7-8 and TRBJ1-2, with 10 bases fitting TRBD1. V gave up 5 bases and J gave up 1 base; unmatched junction bases: 7. The CDR3 is 16 residues long. Germline loops: CDR1 SGHVS, CDR2 FQNEAQ. In DNA, the CDR3 is TGTGCCAGCAGCCCAGGACAGGGGGAAGTTAACTATGGCTACACCTTC. Translated, it gives CASSPGQGEVNYGYTF.

The CDR3 coding sequence is TGTGCCAGCAGACCTCCCGGGACTATGAACACTGAAGCTTTCTTT. It codes for CASRPPGTMNTEAFF. The chain employs TRBV12-3 or TRBV12-4 and TRBJ1-1; a possible D gene is TRBD1 (5 bases). Trimming removed 6 bases from V and 0 bases from J, with 14 bases in between. The CDR3 extends over 15 amino acids.